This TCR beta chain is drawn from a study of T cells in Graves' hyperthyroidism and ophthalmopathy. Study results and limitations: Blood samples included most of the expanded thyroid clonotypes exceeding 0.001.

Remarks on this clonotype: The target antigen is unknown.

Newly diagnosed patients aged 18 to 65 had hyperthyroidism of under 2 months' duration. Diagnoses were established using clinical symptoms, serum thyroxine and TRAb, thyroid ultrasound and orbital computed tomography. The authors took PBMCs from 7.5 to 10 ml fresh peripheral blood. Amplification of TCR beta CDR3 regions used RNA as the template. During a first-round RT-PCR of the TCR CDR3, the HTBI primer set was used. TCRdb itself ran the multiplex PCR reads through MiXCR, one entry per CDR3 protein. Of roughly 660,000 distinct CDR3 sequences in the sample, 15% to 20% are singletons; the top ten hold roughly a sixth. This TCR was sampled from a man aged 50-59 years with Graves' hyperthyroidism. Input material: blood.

CDR3 in amino acids: CASSLHQLGQGNTEAFF. The CDR3, as DNA: TGTGCCAGCAGCCTACATCAATTAGGACAGGGGAACACTGAAGCTTTCTTT. The chain recombines TRBV7-9 with TRBJ1-1; 8 bases agree with TRBD1. Trimming cost V 5 bases and J 1 base; bases outside gene matches: 12. The germline gives CDR1 SEHNR, CDR2 FQNEAQ (reference sequence). The CDR3 has 17 amino acids.